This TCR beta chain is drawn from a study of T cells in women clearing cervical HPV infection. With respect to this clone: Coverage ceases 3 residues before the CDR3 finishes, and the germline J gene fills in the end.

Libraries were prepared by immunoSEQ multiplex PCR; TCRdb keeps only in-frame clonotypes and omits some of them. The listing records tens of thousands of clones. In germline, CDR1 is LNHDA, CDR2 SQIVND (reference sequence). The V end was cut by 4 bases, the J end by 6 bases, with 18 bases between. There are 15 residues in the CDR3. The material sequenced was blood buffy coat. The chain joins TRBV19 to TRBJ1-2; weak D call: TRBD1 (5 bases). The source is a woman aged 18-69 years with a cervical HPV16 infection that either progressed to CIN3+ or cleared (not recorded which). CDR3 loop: CASSTGLTVWDGYTF. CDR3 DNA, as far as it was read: TGTGCCAGTAGTACTGGGCTGACAGTTTGGGATGGC.